The clone carrying this T cell receptor beta chain was seen repeatedly, ten times or more. TCR beta CDR3 regions were amplified from RNA transcripts. An initial RT-PCR round employing HTBI primers preceded a second-round multiplex PCR. One entry per CDR3 protein, called by TCRdb with MiXCR from the multiplex PCR reads. The sample consists of about 390,000 distinct CDR3 sequences, about a sixth of them appearing once. This record comes from a study of Graves' ophthalmopathy and Graves' hyperthyroidism. Participants with hyperthyroidism, aged 18 to 65, were newly diagnosed with under 2 months' duration. V lost 5 bases to trimming and J lost 3 bases, with 10 bases between them. The CDR3 extends over 13 amino acids. Looked up from germline, CDR1 is MNHEY and CDR2 is SVGAGI.

The V and J genes are TRBV6-5 and TRBJ1-2, with D tentatively TRBD1 (5 bases). The clonotype originates from an adult woman with stable Graves' hyperthyroidism. The sample was peripheral blood. DNA for the CDR3: TGTGCCAGCAGTCGGCGGGGCGACTATGGCTACACCTTC. Translating it yields CASSRRGDYGYTF.